Detailed here is one T cell receptor (beta chain). Data came from immunoSEQ multiplex PCR; TCRdb stores just in-frame clones and leaves some out. The sample holds about 2,500 clones, roughly 28% seen once. Both CD3+CD4+ and CD3+CD8+ responders that were proliferating and CFSE-low underwent sorting after the reaction. These data are taken from a study of graft-versus-host responses after intestinal transplantation. Study findings and constraints: The study associated peak circulating GvH clone levels with early post-transplant HvG declines.

J gave up 0 bases and V 5 bases, and 5 bases lay outside the gene matches. The CDR3 loop spans 15 amino acids. Germline CDR1 is SGHTA and CDR2 is FQGTGA. The V gene is TRBV7-3, the J gene TRBJ2-3; 7 nucleotides align to TRBD1. This clonotype was sampled from a human patient who was an organ donor for intestinal transplantation. The sample consisted of alloreactive CD4+ T cells from a mixed lymphocyte reaction culture, taken before transplantation. Subset noted: CFSE-low proliferating T cells sorted from approximately six-day pre-transplant mixed lymphocyte reaction (GvH or HvG direction). For the CDR3, the DNA is TGTGCCAGCAGCCGACAGGGTACTAGCACAGATACGCAGTATTTT. This gives the protein CASSRQGTSTDTQYF. The full variable domain, completed using reference TRBV7-3 and TRBJ2-3, is GAGVSQTPSNKVTEKGKYVELRCDPISGHTALYWYRQSLGQGPEFLIYFQGTGAADDSGLPNDRFFAVRPEGSVSTLKIQRTERGDSAVYLCASSRQGTSTDTQYFGPGTRLTVL.